This is a list of T cell receptor beta chains from one sample in a study of shared clonotypes between healthy human individuals. Clones were sequenced by immunoSEQ multiplex PCR, and TCRdb holds only the in-frame ones, with some missing. The repertoire has around 2,000,000 clones, 95% of them found once; the top ten carry 0.13%. The sequenced material came from naive CD4+ T cells sorted from blood. The receptors were gathered from a young man in good health. Each CDR3 is given with its conserved first and last residue.

len	v_gene	j_gene	CDR3aa
13	TRBV2	TRBJ1-2	CASSEGGVNGYTF
13	TRBV18	TRBJ1-5	CASSPVENQPQHF
12	TRBV28	TRBJ2-2	CASSLITGELFF
11	TRBV6-5	TRBJ2-7	CASSLGREWHF
15	TRBV6-1	TRBJ1-5	CASSEARGSEQPQHF
13	TRBV6-1	TRBJ2-4	CASGSSAKNIQYF
15	TRBV5-5	TRBJ2-3	CASSLAGGSTDTQYF
16	TRBV28	TRBJ2-7	CASTIGGDGQFYEQYF
16	TRBV7-9	TRBJ2-2	CASSLTSKNPTGELFF
15	TRBV30	TRBJ1-2	CAWKSRPLANYGYTF
14	TRBV14	TRBJ1-1	CASSVQGVNTEAFF
15	TRBV6-4	TRBJ2-3	CASSTYGGGQDTQYF
16	TRBV6-5	TRBJ1-2	CASSYSFTGTAGGYTF
16	TRBV5-5	TRBJ2-2	CASSLGTRSSTGELFF
16	TRBV19	TRBJ1-5	CASSIGGAYSNQPQHF
16	TRBV28	TRBJ2-3	CASSFGRGTNTDTQYF
13	TRBV2	TRBJ1-5	CASTTGQNQPQHF
15	TRBV7-2	TRBJ1-5	CASSLKEGGNQPQHF
13	TRBV7-2	TRBJ2-7	CASSLERTYEQYF
13	TRBV5-8	TRBJ2-7	CASSLRQSYEQYF
14	TRBV6-6	TRBJ2-7	CASSQGQGAYEQYF
15	TRBV7-9	TRBJ2-1	CASSAPGLAAGEQFF
16	TRBV5-4	TRBJ2-5	CASSLEASGGGQTQYF
13	TRBV6-5	TRBJ1-1	CASSPQRGTEAFF
14	TRBV10-2	TRBJ2-2	CASRDRANTGELFF
13	TRBV30	TRBJ2-7	CAWAINLSGEQYF
13	TRBV7-9	TRBJ1-2	CASSVTGGYGYTF
16	TRBV7-8	TRBJ2-2	CASSVRLGKNTGELFF
12	TRBV5-5	TRBJ2-7	CASSLVQSEQYF
13	TRBV6-1	TRBJ2-3	CASTPDGTDTQYF
13	TRBV6-1	TRBJ1-3	CATRNSGGNTIYF
19	TRBV30	TRBJ2-6	CAWRIPWGQGVSGANVLTF
16	TRBV11-3	TRBJ1-6	CASSHRAPSYNSPLHF
14	TRBV5-6	TRBJ1-3	CASSLPTAGNTIYF